The text below deals with one T cell receptor beta chain. The sample originates from a study of CD8 T cells in Susac syndrome. Between the trimmed V and J ends, which lost 1 base and 12 bases, there was a span of 16 bases. Germline CDR1 reads DFQATT; CDR2 reads SNEGSKA (reference sequence). This CDR3 contains 13 residues. Stable or active relapsing-remitting multiple sclerosis, untreated and meeting revised McDonald criteria, defined the controls. The authors reverse transcribed about 0.5 to 1 ug RNA with random hexamers. TCRdb reprocessed the immunoSEQ multiplex PCR reads via MiXCR and lists one record per CDR3 protein. In the table there are some 110,000 distinct CDR3 sequences, 85% to 95% of which are singletons.

Sequencing was carried out using CD4+ T cells from PBMCs. This receptor was obtained from a human donor with multiple sclerosis. V usage is TRBV20-1 and J usage is TRBJ1-5; a weak D match, TRBD1 (5 bases). CDR3 nucleotide sequence: TGCAGTGCTAGAGGCCCTACGGGGGTCCACCAGCATTTT. Its protein product is CSARGPTGVHQHF.